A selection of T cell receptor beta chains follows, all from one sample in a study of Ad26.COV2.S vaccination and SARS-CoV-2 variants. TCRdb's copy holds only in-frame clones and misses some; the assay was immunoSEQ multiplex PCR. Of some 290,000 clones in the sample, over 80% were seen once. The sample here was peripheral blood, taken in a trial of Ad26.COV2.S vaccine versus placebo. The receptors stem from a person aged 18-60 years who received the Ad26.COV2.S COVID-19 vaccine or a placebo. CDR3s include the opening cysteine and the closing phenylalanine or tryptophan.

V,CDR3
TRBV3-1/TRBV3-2,CASSPGLKNIQYF
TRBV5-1,CASSLEALGSGRQYF
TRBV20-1,CSASLDRLSPSPLHF
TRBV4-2,CASSQGGDGLDDYGYTF
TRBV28,CASSPGTGWTGELFF
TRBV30,CAWSNIAEAFF
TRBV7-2,CASSLIGPSSGNTIYF
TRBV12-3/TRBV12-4,CASSFRGEETQYF
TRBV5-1,CASSTDRGDQPQHF
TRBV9,CASTSRLNTEAFF
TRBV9,CASSPRAGSELYNSPLHF
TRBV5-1,CASSARGAGETQYF
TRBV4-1,CASSPTGQQILTDTQYF
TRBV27,CASSFVPYNEQFF
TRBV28,CASSLRYSPLHF
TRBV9,CASSASYTPGRDTQYF
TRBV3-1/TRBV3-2,CASSQTDRTINYGYTF
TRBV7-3,CASSLWGNSPLHF
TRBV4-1,CASSQEVVGKQYF
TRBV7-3,CASSRTGAETQYF
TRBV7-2,CASSLGGTGKTQYF
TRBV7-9,CASRQPSGNTEAFF
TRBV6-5,CASSYFGEYNEQFF
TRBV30,CAWSRLYGSSGNTIYF
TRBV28,CASSFGGSYNEQFF
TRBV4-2,CASSQDRAATEAFF
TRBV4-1,CASKPTGRNTEAFF
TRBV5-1,CASTSVGGADTQYF
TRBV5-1,CASSLKLAASTDTQYF
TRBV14,CASSWRRKLSDEQYF
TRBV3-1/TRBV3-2,CASSLGTSGGPKTQYF